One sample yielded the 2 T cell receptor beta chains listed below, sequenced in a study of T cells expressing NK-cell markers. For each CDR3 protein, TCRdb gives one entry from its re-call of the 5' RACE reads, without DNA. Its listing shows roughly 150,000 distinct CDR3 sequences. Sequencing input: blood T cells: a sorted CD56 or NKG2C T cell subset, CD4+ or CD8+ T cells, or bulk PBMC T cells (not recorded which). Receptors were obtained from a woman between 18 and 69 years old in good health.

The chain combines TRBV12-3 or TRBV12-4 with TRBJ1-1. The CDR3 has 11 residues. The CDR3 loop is CASRLTTEAFF.

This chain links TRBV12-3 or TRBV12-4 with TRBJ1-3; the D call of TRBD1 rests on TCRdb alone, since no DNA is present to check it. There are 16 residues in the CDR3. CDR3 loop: CASSRDRRFSGNTIYF.